These T cell receptor beta chains were read from a single sample in a study of T-cell memory formation after mild COVID-19. TCRdb reprocessed the 5' RACE reads with MiXCR, giving one entry per CDR3 protein. The sample has 300,000 to 400,000 distinct CDR3 sequences, more than 20% seen once. Material for sequencing was PBMCs or a T cell subset sorted from them (not recorded which). These receptors came from an adult woman who had mild COVID-19 (a few samples of this study predate the infection). Cell type and time point are not known. The CDR3 runs from the conserved cysteine through the conserved F or W. The D gene is left open where the match is weak. Clone size is not always given. Where it is, it says once, few, many or a class for expanded clones.

v_call	j_call	clone_size	d_call	cdr3_aa	cdr3_nt
TRBV30	TRBJ1-3	many	NA	CAWSVKGSGNTIYF	TGTGCCTGGAGTGTAAAGGGATCTGGAAACACCATATATTTT
TRBV29-1	TRBJ2-3	NA	TRBD2	CSALLATDTQYF	TGCAGCGCTCTACTAGCGACAGATACGCAGTATTTT
TRBV12-3/TRBV12-4	TRBJ2-2	NA	TRBD2	CASSPGLVTGELFF	TGTGCCAGCAGTCCTGGACTAGTCACCGGGGAGCTGTTTTTT
TRBV11-3	TRBJ2-1	few	NA	CASSARQVSSYNEQFF	TGTGCCAGCAGCGCCCGACAGGTCAGCTCCTACAATGAGCAGTTCTTC
TRBV7-9	TRBJ2-3	NA	TRBD2	CASSMDGLAVTDTQYF	TGTGCCAGCAGCATGGATGGACTAGCGGTCACAGATACGCAGTATTTT
TRBV14	TRBJ2-7	NA	TRBD1	CASSSRAQGAYEQYF	TGTGCCAGCAGCTCGAGAGCACAGGGGGCCTACGAGCAGTACTTC
TRBV7-2	TRBJ2-5	NA	NA	CASSLAGVGTQYF	TGTGCCAGCAGCTTAGCTGGAGTCGGGACCCAGTACTTC
TRBV7-2	TRBJ1-1	NA	NA	CASSLRGALTTEAFF	TGTGCCAGCAGCTTACGGGGGGCTTTGACCACTGAAGCTTTCTTT
TRBV7-9	TRBJ2-7	NA	NA	CASSFGQGRYEQYF	TGTGCCAGCAGCTTTGGTCAGGGGCGCTACGAGCAGTACTTC
TRBV15	TRBJ2-7	few	NA	CATSRDRQVGEQYF	TGTGCCACCAGCAGAGATCGGCAGGTTGGCGAGCAGTACTTC
TRBV20-1	TRBJ2-7	few	NA	CSARLVRLVAYEQYF	TGCAGTGCTCGACTGGTACGACTAGTTGCCTACGAGCAGTACTTC
TRBV2	TRBJ2-3	NA	NA	CASLQLSTSTDTQYF	TGTGCCAGCCTTCAGCTCTCGACAAGCACAGATACGCAGTATTTT
TRBV13	TRBJ1-1	few	NA	CASSLGSRQTLNTEAFF	TGTGCCAGCAGCTTAGGGTCCAGACAGACCCTCAACACTGAAGCTTTCTTT
TRBV2	TRBJ2-1	few	TRBD2	CATHIGPERGSNNEQFF	TGTGCCACCCACATTGGACCAGAGCGGGGATCGAACAATGAGCAGTTCTTC
TRBV20-1	TRBJ2-3	NA	NA	CSAYVSGEDTQYF	TGCAGTGCTTACGTGTCAGGGGAGGATACGCAGTATTTT
TRBV10-3	TRBJ2-5	NA	TRBD1	CAIGQGRETQYF	TGTGCCATCGGACAGGGAAGGGAGACCCAGTACTTC
TRBV24-1	TRBJ2-1	NA	NA	CATSDSPARSRSNEQFF	TGTGCCACCAGTGATTCGCCGGCACGCTCCCGGTCCAATGAGCAGTTCTTC
TRBV9	TRBJ1-1	NA	NA	CASSVAVKNTEAFF	TGTGCCAGCAGCGTAGCGGTAAAGAACACTGAAGCTTTCTTT
TRBV7-9	TRBJ1-1	NA	NA	CASSLGAGRAFF	TGTGCCAGCAGCTTAGGGGCAGGGCGAGCTTTCTTT
TRBV30	TRBJ2-1	many	TRBD2	CAWTGVASGVSYNEQFF	TGTGCCTGGACAGGTGTTGCTAGCGGGGTCTCCTACAATGAGCAGTTCTTC
TRBV12-3/TRBV12-4	TRBJ2-7	few	TRBD1	CASSWGTVREQYF	TGTGCCAGCAGTTGGGGGACAGTGCGAGAGCAGTACTTC
TRBV5-1	TRBJ2-7	NA	NA	CASSLQRVGSYEQYF	TGCGCCAGCAGCCTGCAAAGGGTAGGCTCCTACGAGCAGTACTTC
TRBV20-1	TRBJ1-5	NA	NA	CSAGAGGNQPQHF	TGCAGTGCTGGGGCGGGAGGCAATCAGCCCCAGCATTTT
TRBV11-2	TRBJ1-2	many	NA	CASSFRQVLNGYTF	TGTGCCAGCAGCTTCCGACAGGTCCTCAATGGCTACACCTTC
TRBV5-6	TRBJ2-5	few	TRBD2	CASSFLGGEETQYF	TGTGCCAGCAGCTTCCTCGGGGGGGAAGAGACCCAGTACTTC
TRBV5-1	TRBJ2-1	few	NA	CASSSWGHEQFF	TGCGCCAGCAGCTCATGGGGGCATGAGCAGTTCTTC
TRBV6-5	TRBJ2-7	many	NA	CASSLAGDFYEQYF	TGTGCCAGCAGTCTGGCAGGCGACTTCTACGAGCAGTACTTC
TRBV12-3/TRBV12-4	TRBJ1-2	once	TRBD1	CASSLVGQGFSNYGYTF	TGTGCCAGCAGTTTGGTGGGACAGGGATTTTCTAACTATGGCTACACCTTC
TRBV4-2	TRBJ2-1	NA	TRBD2	CASSQDITSGANEQFF	TGTGCCAGCAGCCAAGATATAACTAGCGGGGCCAATGAGCAGTTCTTC
TRBV12-3/TRBV12-4	TRBJ1-5	few	NA	CASSYLTGNQPQHF	TGTGCCAGCAGTTACCTGACAGGCAATCAGCCCCAGCATTTT
TRBV6-1	TRBJ1-1	NA	NA	CASSERTPNTEAFF	TGTGCCAGCAGTGAAAGGACACCCAACACTGAAGCTTTCTTT
TRBV25-1	TRBJ1-6	NA	NA	CASSDWRLEASDSPLHF	TGTGCCAGCAGTGATTGGAGGTTGGAGGCCTCGGATTCACCCCTCCACTTT
TRBV7-7	TRBJ2-3	few	TRBD1	CASSPGTGRADTQYF	TGTGCTAGCAGCCCCGGGACAGGGCGGGCAGATACGCAGTATTTT
TRBV7-2	TRBJ1-1	NA	NA	CASSYGGVGAEAFF	TGTGCCAGCAGCTACGGAGGGGTTGGCGCTGAAGCTTTCTTT
TRBV5-1	TRBJ2-3	few	TRBD1	CASSDGTGQADTQYF	TGCGCCAGCAGCGACGGGACAGGGCAAGCAGATACGCAGTATTTT
TRBV11-3	TRBJ1-1	NA	NA	CASSLVGRRDGEAFF	TGTGCCAGCAGCTTAGTCGGCAGGAGGGATGGTGAAGCTTTCTTT
TRBV3-1	TRBJ1-2	many	TRBD1	CASSQMWDRSNYGYTF	TGTGCCAGCAGCCAAATGTGGGACAGATCTAACTATGGCTACACCTTC
TRBV5-1	TRBJ2-1	few	NA	CASSPGGTSLDEQFF	TGCGCCAGCAGCCCTGGCGGTACTAGCCTCGATGAGCAGTTCTTC
TRBV7-6	TRBJ2-2	NA	NA	CASSLRSPRDTGELFF	TGTGCCAGCAGCTTGAGGTCCCCACGGGACACCGGGGAGCTGTTTTTT
TRBV3-1	TRBJ1-2	NA	NA	CASSQVDGYTF	TGTGCCAGCAGCCAAGTAGATGGCTACACCTTC
TRBV12-3/TRBV12-4	TRBJ2-2	few	TRBD2	CASSLWIAGGPTGELFF	TGTGCCAGCAGCTTGTGGATAGCGGGAGGGCCGACCGGGGAGCTGTTTTTT
TRBV20-1	TRBJ2-7	few	NA	CSARDRTGGRATMPWEQYF	TGCAGTGCTAGAGATCGGACAGGCGGGAGAGCCACAATGCCATGGGAGCAGTACTTC
TRBV24-1	TRBJ2-2	many	NA	CATSQTTDTGELFF	TGTGCCACCTCACAGACGACGGACACCGGGGAGCTGTTTTTT
TRBV6-4	TRBJ1-2	few	NA	CASSPLPGGFQASTF	TGTGCCAGCAGTCCCCTTCCGGGCGGGTTCCAAGCGAGTACCTTC
TRBV11-2	TRBJ2-1	NA	NA	CASSRPGEQFF	TGTGCCAGCAGCCGGCCGGGGGAGCAGTTCTTC
TRBV27	TRBJ2-1	NA	NA	CASSNRFLYNEQFF	TGTGCCAGCAGTAATCGGTTTTTATACAATGAGCAGTTCTTC
TRBV6-5	TRBJ2-2	NA	TRBD2	CASSRPGLAGVTGELFF	TGTGCCAGCAGCCGCCCCGGACTAGCGGGGGTCACCGGGGAGCTGTTTTTT
TRBV7-9	TRBJ2-3	NA	TRBD1	CASSIRQGFVADTQYF	TGTGCCAGCAGCATAAGACAGGGGTTCGTCGCAGATACGCAGTATTTT
TRBV6-4	TRBJ2-3	NA	NA	CASSDSGLALTDTQYF	TGTGCCAGCAGTGACTCGGGGCTAGCCTTAACAGATACGCAGTATTTT
TRBV5-1	TRBJ2-7	NA	TRBD1	CASSSTGASSYEQYF	TGCGCCAGCAGTTCAACAGGGGCTAGCTCCTACGAGCAGTACTTC
TRBV29-1	TRBJ1-3	few	NA	CSVAGGGAGNTIYF	TGCAGCGTCGCGGGAGGAGGGGCTGGAAACACCATATATTTT
TRBV5-1	TRBJ2-5	many	NA	CASSVGRGQETQYF	TGCGCCAGCAGCGTAGGGCGGGGGCAGGAGACCCAGTACTTC
TRBV20-1	TRBJ2-5	few	TRBD1	CSADDRGVTQYF	TGCAGTGCTGATGACAGGGGGGTGACCCAGTACTTC
TRBV4-1	TRBJ1-2	few	NA	CASSPSGFGYTF	TGCGCCAGCAGCCCTTCAGGGTTTGGCTACACCTTC